The present T cell receptor beta chain was sequenced within a study of T cells after yellow fever vaccination. This clonotype has more than one count but fewer than ten. TCRdb called the 5' RACE reads again in MiXCR, with one record for every CDR3 protein. The sample lists about 300,000 distinct CDR3 sequences, around 7% occurring once. The sample in question was PBMCs, obtained about 41 days after the first yellow fever vaccination. The clonotype was recovered from a man aged 18 to 29 who received the YFV17D yellow fever vaccine.

The CDR3 reads CSATNPLNTDTQYF. In DNA form, the CDR3 reads TGCAGTGCTACCAATCCACTTAACACAGATACGCAGTATTTT. The V and J genes are TRBV20-1 and TRBJ2-3; no clear D. Germline V gives CDR1 DFQATT, CDR2 SNEGSKA (reference sequence). V lost 4 bases and J 2 bases, leaving 13 bases between the germline ends. This CDR3 has 14 amino acids.